This entry lists 8 T cell receptor beta chains sequenced from one sample in a study of CD8 T cells in Susac syndrome. The RNA, about 0.45 to 1 ug, was put through reverse transcription using random hexamers. TCRdb redid the calling of the immunoSEQ multiplex PCR reads with MiXCR, one entry per CDR3 protein. Of some 150,000 distinct CDR3 sequences in the sample, roughly 96% were seen once. The sequenced sample was CD4+ T cells from PBMCs. The receptors stem from a human donor with Susac syndrome.

V is TRBV18 and J is TRBJ2-5; TRBD1 or TRBD2 may be the D gene (5 bases each). The V end was cut by 8 bases, the J end by 4 bases, with 14 bases between. The CDR3 loop spans 13 amino acids. Germline V gene data show CDR1 as KGHSH and CDR2 as LQKENI. The CDR3 sequence: CASASRDGETQYF. The CDR3 nucleotides read TGTGCCAGCGCAAGCCGGGACGGAGAGACCCAGTACTTC.

V and J are TRBV20-1 and TRBJ2-7; TRBD2 might be the D (5 bases). The CDR3 is 15 residues long. The V end lost 1 base, the J end lost 1 base, and 14 bases lay between the germline ends. The germline V gene has CDR1 DFQATT and CDR2 SNEGSKA (reference sequence). In DNA, the CDR3 is TGCAGTGCTAGAGTATTTGGGGAGAGTTCCTACGAGCAGTACTTC. It codes for CSARVFGESSYEQYF.

The chain links TRBV9 to TRBJ2-1; TRBD2 matches at 9 bases. The CDR3 runs 17 residues. The junction had 8 bases not matched to a gene; V was cut back by 0 bases and J by 4 bases. Germline-derived CDR1 and CDR2 are SGDLS and YYNGEE. The CDR3 region is CASSVVGGGASYNEQFF. The CDR3 DNA sequence: TGTGCCAGCAGCGTAGTTGGCGGGGGGGCGAGTTACAATGAGCAGTTCTTC.

J is TRBJ2-3 and V is TRBV29-1; TRBD1 is a possible D gene (5 bases). The CDR3 is 14 amino acids. Germline V gene lookup returns CDR1 SQVTM and CDR2 ANQGSEA. V lost 4 bases and J 4 bases, leaving 15 bases between the germline ends. The CDR3 sequence is CSVGSGSGSDTQYF. CDR3 bases: TGCAGCGTTGGGTCAGGGTCAGGCTCAGATACGCAGTATTTT.

The chain employs TRBV29-1 and TRBJ1-4; D gene ambiguous. The germline V and J ends were trimmed by 7 bases and 7 bases, with 16 bases remaining between them. The CDR3 consists of 13 residues. Germline CDR1 and CDR2: SQVTM and ANQGSEA. CDR3 residues: CSALGPVGEKLFF. In nucleotides, the CDR3 is TGCAGCGCACTGGGTCCGGTGGGTGAAAAACTGTTTTTT.

The chain joins TRBV20-1 to TRBJ2-7; the D gene is possibly TRBD1 (5 bases). Germline lookup yields CDR1 DFQATT and CDR2 SNEGSKA (reference sequence). V gave up 6 bases and J gave up 3 bases, with 15 bases separating them. The CDR3 length is 13 residues. CDR3 bases: TGCAGTGCCGAGATTCAGGGCAGCTACGAGCAGTACTTC. Its protein is CSAEIQGSYEQYF.

The rearrangement uses TRBV2 and TRBJ1-1; D is possibly TRBD1 (5 bases). CDR3 length: 14 residues. Trimming left V 0 bases short and J 6 bases short, with 11 bases between. Germline V gene data show CDR1 as SNHLY and CDR2 as FYNNEI. As DNA, the CDR3 is TGTGCCAGCAGTGAAGCAGGGGTTGGGGCTGAAGCTTTCTTT. It encodes CASSEAGVGAEAFF.

The rearrangement joins TRBV20-1 to TRBJ2-1, with unresolved D. CDR1 and CDR2 from the germline V gene are DFQATT and SNEGSKA (reference sequence). The V end was cut by 2 bases, the J end by 6 bases, with 5 bases between. The CDR3 runs to 11 residues. CDR3 residues: CSARMSNEQFF. DNA of the CDR3: TGCAGTGCTAGAATGTCCAATGAGCAGTTCTTC.